This T cell receptor beta chain is drawn from a study of a mutant IDH1 vaccine in newly diagnosed glioma. Overall study context: Most had both radiotherapy and temozolomide beforehand; others had only one. Study-wide results and caveats: Detectable vaccine-induced immune responses arose in roughly 93% of patients.

Germline V CDR1 and CDR2: SGHTA, FQGNSA. The J segment lost 0 bases and the V segment lost 11 bases, leaving 10 bases of the junction unmatched. The CDR3 loop spans 16 amino acids. Only in-frame clones appear in the TCRdb table, and some are missing; sequencing was by immunoSEQ multiplex PCR. The table records fewer than 65,000 clones, over 65% of them present only once. This clone was picked up a small number of times. Antigen specificity is unknown. Time point noted: baseline, week 1 (first vaccination visit). Stated treatment: pre-vaccination baseline after standard-of-care therapy. New WHO grade 3 or 4 astrocytomas that were IDH1-mutant and ATRX-lost had been found in donors.

Sample: PBMCs, taken from a glioma patient treated with radiotherapy, temozolomide or both. This chain joins TRBV7-2 and TRBJ1-6, with 7 bases that match TRBD1. The source is a woman aged 35 to 49 with glioma. CDR3 in amino acids: CAGQGESSSYNSPLHF. CDR3 DNA: TGTGCCGGCCAGGGGGAGTCGAGCTCCTATAATTCACCCCTCCACTTT.